Listed below are T cell receptor beta chains from one sample, sequenced in a study of blood T cell repertoires in COVID-19. Using immunoSEQ multiplex PCR, the repertoire was profiled, and TCRdb retains in-frame clones only, with some absent. The repertoire holds about 54,000 clones, with 83% as singletons. The material sequenced was peripheral blood. The receptors originated from a human donor in a cohort sampled during active COVID-19. The CDR3 runs from the conserved cysteine through the conserved F or W. The D gene is left open where the match is weak. Rows give clone size only sometimes, using once, few, many, or a class for an expanded clone.

clone size,J gene,V gene,D gene,CDR3 protein,CDR3 DNA
.,TRBJ1-2,TRBV4-2,.,CASSQDYSLPTDGYTF,TGTGCCAGCAGCCAAGATTACAGCCTCCCCACTGATGGCTACACCTTC
.,TRBJ2-2,TRBV12-3/TRBV12-4,.,CASSFFNGELFF,TGTGCCAGCAGTTTTTTTAACGGGGAGCTGTTTTTT
once,TRBJ1-2,TRBV7-2,.,CAGHKGGGSYGYTF,TGTGCCGGACATAAGGGCGGGGGTAGCTATGGCTACACCTTC
few,TRBJ1-5,TRBV7-2,.,CASSLGADWPQHF,TGTGCCAGCAGCTTAGGAGCCGATTGGCCCCAGCATTTT
.,TRBJ1-4,TRBV19,.,CASRLGGDHSEKLFF,TGTGCCAGTAGATTAGGGGGGGACCATTCCGAAAAACTGTTTTTT
.,TRBJ2-3,TRBV5-4,.,CASSLGAHSTDTQYF,TGTGCCAGCAGCTTGGGGGCCCATAGCACAGATACGCAGTATTTT
.,TRBJ2-5,TRBV12-3/TRBV12-4,TRBD1,CASSGTGQETQYF,TGTGCCAGCAGTGGGACAGGCCAAGAGACCCAGTACTTC
once,TRBJ1-4,TRBV27,.,CASSFQATWTTTNEKLFF,TGTGCCAGCAGTTTCCAGGCGACGTGGACTACAACTAATGAAAAACTGTTTTTT
.,TRBJ1-1,TRBV28,.,CASSLPRTFAVNTEAFF,TGTGCCAGCAGTTTACCTCGGACATTTGCGGTGAACACTGAAGCTTTCTTT
.,TRBJ1-6,TRBV6-5,TRBD1,CASRGQGSSPLHF,TGTGCCAGCAGGGGACAGGGAAGCTCACCCCTCCACTTT
.,TRBJ1-4,TRBV5-1,.,CASSATGANEKLFF,TGCGCCAGCAGCGCGACGGGAGCTAATGAAAAACTGTTTTTT
.,TRBJ1-1,TRBV3-1/TRBV3-2,TRBD1,CASSHKGQGHVTEAFF,TGTGCCAGCAGCCACAAAGGACAGGGGCATGTTACTGAAGCTTTCTTT
.,TRBJ2-1,TRBV7-9,.,CASRFLGGQGNEQFF,TGTGCCAGCAGGTTTCTCGGGGGGCAGGGAAATGAGCAGTTCTTC
.,TRBJ2-1,TRBV29-1,TRBD2,CSVYRSGSGGYNEQFF,TGCAGCGTTTATCGATCTGGTAGCGGGGGATACAATGAGCAGTTCTTC
.,TRBJ2-5,TRBV14,.,CASSQEVNAAVWYF,TGTGCCAGCAGCCAAGAAGTCAATGCTGCAGTTTGGTACTTC
.,TRBJ2-1,TRBV5-4,.,CASSNTREGGNEQFF,TGTGCCAGCAGCAACACAAGGGAGGGGGGAAATGAGCAGTTCTTC
.,TRBJ2-5,TRBV30,.,CAWTGKETQYF,TGTGCCTGGACAGGGAAGGAGACCCAGTACTTC
once,TRBJ2-7,TRBV10-3,TRBD1,CATAGQGRDEQYF,TGTGCCACCGCAGGACAGGGCCGGGACGAGCAGTACTTC
.,TRBJ2-5,TRBV5-4,TRBD1,CASSLPGTGRQETQYF,TGTGCCAGCAGCTTGCCGGGGACAGGGAGGCAAGAGACCCAGTACTTC
once,TRBJ1-4,TRBV28,TRBD1,CASRQGNEKLFF,TGTGCCAGCCGACAGGGGAATGAAAAACTGTTTTTT
.,TRBJ2-1,TRBV9,TRBD2,CASSVATSGGAVQFF,TGTGCCAGCAGCGTAGCCACTAGCGGGGGGGCCGTTCAGTTCTTC
.,TRBJ1-1,TRBV4-3,.,CASSQDLGMVGGLTEAFF,TGCGCCAGCAGCCAAGATTTGGGTATGGTTGGGGGCCTCACTGAAGCTTTCTTT
.,TRBJ1-1,TRBV12-3/TRBV12-4,.,CASSLGEDTEAFF,TGTGCCAGCAGTTTAGGAGAGGACACTGAAGCTTTCTTT
.,TRBJ2-5,TRBV9,.,CASSVGLERQETQYF,TGTGCCAGCAGCGTAGGGCTAGAACGCCAAGAGACCCAGTACTTC
few,TRBJ1-1,TRBV30,TRBD1,CAWSEIGQANTEAFF,TGTGCCTGGAGCGAAATCGGACAGGCGAACACTGAAGCTTTCTTT
few,TRBJ1-5,TRBV7-8,.,CASSLGGENNQPQHF,TGTGCCAGCAGCTTAGGGGGGGAGAACAATCAGCCCCAGCATTTT
once,TRBJ1-5,TRBV7-2,.,CASSLGTGIRQPQHF,TGTGCCAGCAGCTTAGGCACAGGGATCAGGCAGCCCCAGCATTTT
.,TRBJ1-2,TRBV27,TRBD1,CASRVTGEVGYTF,TGTGCCAGCAGAGTCACAGGGGAGGTTGGCTACACCTTC
.,TRBJ2-3,TRBV30,.,CAWSQTGGTDTQYF,TGTGCCTGGAGTCAAACGGGGGGCACAGATACGCAGTATTTT
.,TRBJ1-3,TRBV4-3,TRBD1,CASSQATGQGSDTIYF,TGCGCCAGCAGCCAGGCGACCGGACAGGGCTCAGACACCATATATTTT
.,TRBJ2-2,TRBV7-2,TRBD1,CASSWTTGGNTGELFF,TGTGCCAGCAGCTGGACGACAGGGGGGAACACCGGGGAGCTGTTTTTT
.,TRBJ1-1,TRBV2,TRBD1,CASSEDRGRYTEAFF,TGTGCCAGCAGCGAGGACAGGGGCAGGTACACTGAAGCTTTCTTT
once,TRBJ1-6,TRBV2,.,CASSEEGEGSPLHF,TGTGCCAGCAGTGAAGAGGGAGAGGGTTCACCCCTCCACTTT
.,TRBJ2-3,TRBV7-9,TRBD2,CASSPLAVGDTQYF,TGTGCCAGCAGCCCGCTAGCGGTAGGGGATACGCAGTATTTT
.,TRBJ2-3,TRBV7-8,.,CASSLGGRGTDTQYF,TGTGCCAGCAGCTTAGGGGGCCGGGGGACAGATACGCAGTATTTT
once,TRBJ1-2,TRBV6-5,TRBD1,CASSLSGQGAYGYTF,TGTGCCAGCAGCCTCTCGGGACAGGGGGCTTATGGCTACACCTTC
.,TRBJ1-2,TRBV6-5,TRBD1,CASSRGTGSLSGYTF,TGTGCCAGCAGTCGGGGGACAGGGTCTTTAAGTGGCTACACCTTC
.,TRBJ2-7,TRBV4-1,TRBD1,CASSRPAGGTGGKEQYF,TGCGCCAGCAGCCGCCCGGCGGGTGGGACAGGGGGAAAAGAGCAGTACTTC
.,TRBJ1-2,TRBV10-3,.,CAISELGGAYGYTF,TGTGCCATCAGTGAGTTGGGGGGAGCCTATGGCTACACCTTC
.,TRBJ2-3,TRBV5-4,TRBD1,CASSQQGGGTDTQYF,TGTGCCAGCAGTCAACAGGGGGGTGGCACAGATACGCAGTATTTT
.,TRBJ1-6,TRBV4-1,TRBD1,CASSQDRRTGDNSPLHF,TGCGCCAGCAGCCAAGATCGGAGGACAGGAGATAATTCACCCCTCCACTTT
.,TRBJ2-2,TRBV7-3,TRBD1,CASSPNTGGSPGELFF,TGTGCCAGCAGCCCCAACACAGGGGGTTCCCCCGGGGAGCTGTTTTTT
.,TRBJ2-7,TRBV5-1,TRBD1,CASSDDRGGSYEQYF,TGCGCCAGCAGCGACGACAGGGGTGGGTCCTACGAGCAGTACTTC
.,TRBJ1-2,TRBV30,.,CAWSGQAYYGYTF,TGTGCCTGGAGTGGGCAGGCCTACTATGGCTACACCTTC
.,TRBJ1-2,TRBV6-1,.,CASSESPQFNYGYTF,TGTGCCAGCAGTGAATCCCCACAGTTTAACTATGGCTACACCTTC
.,TRBJ1-2,TRBV19,TRBD1,CASNDRGLNYGYTF,TGTGCCAGTAACGACAGGGGACTTAACTATGGCTACACCTTC
.,TRBJ2-1,TRBV6-1,TRBD1,CASSDRGTNEQFF,TGTGCCAGCAGTGACAGGGGGACCAATGAGCAGTTCTTC
.,TRBJ2-3,TRBV7-6,.,CASSLARGQLTDTQYF,TGTGCCAGCAGTCTGGCGAGAGGACAGCTCACAGATACGCAGTATTTT
.,TRBJ1-1,TRBV19,TRBD1,CAREQGNWSEAFF,TGTGCCAGGGAACAGGGGAATTGGTCTGAAGCTTTCTTT
.,TRBJ2-3,TRBV6-2/TRBV6-3,TRBD2,CASSKSGNWGGTDTQYF,TGTGCCAGCAGTAAGAGCGGGAATTGGGGTGGCACAGATACGCAGTATTTT
.,TRBJ2-1,TRBV4-3,TRBD2,CASSQDAGLAASNEQFF,TGCGCCAGCAGCCAAGACGCCGGACTAGCGGCCAGCAATGAGCAGTTCTTC
.,TRBJ2-7,TRBV5-1,TRBD1,CASSLDREVDEQYF,TGCGCCAGCAGCTTAGACAGGGAAGTCGACGAGCAGTACTTC
.,TRBJ2-3,TRBV15,TRBD1,CATSGTGGTDTQYF,TGTGCCACCAGCGGTACAGGGGGGACAGATACGCAGTATTTT
.,TRBJ2-7,TRBV5-6,.,CASSQGSFTYEQYF,TGTGCCAGCAGCCAGGGGTCGTTTACCTACGAGCAGTACTTC